In this sample, the clone carrying this TCR beta chain turned up many times. The antigen is unknown. TCRdb reprocessed the reads via MiXCR and lists one record per CDR3 protein. The data hold about 490,000 distinct CDR3 sequences, with approximately 15% observed a single time. The data originate from a study of T cell repertoires in cytomegalovirus infection. Study details: Public TCR beta signatures marked donors with CMV infection and the matching HLA. Study-wide results and caveats: Carriers of CMV plus the relevant HLA were identified by cumulative public TCR beta family frequency. The study found HLA-C-restricted CMV-specific TCR beta clonotypes dominating the ex vivo response.

Germline CDR1 reads SNHLY; CDR2 reads FYNNEI. This CDR3 is built from 13 residues. Losses at the gene ends were 6 bases for V and 9 bases for J; bases not matched to a gene: 5. The chain recombines TRBV2 with TRBJ2-1, with TRBD2 matching 10 bases. Sequenced: CD8+ T cells from PBMCs. The sequence derives from a human donor in good health (CMV status not recorded). Some clones in this sample may be carry-over from other donors' samples. The CDR3 loop is CASRGLAAPEQFF. The DNA of the CDR3 is TGTGCCAGCAGAGGACTAGCGGCCCCTGAGCAGTTCTTC. Drawing the rest from reference TRBV2 and TRBJ2-1, the complete variable domain is EPEVTQTPSHQVTQMGQEVILRCVPISNHLYFYWYRQILGQKVEFLVSFYNNEISEKSEIFDDQFSVERPDGSNFTLKIRSTKLEDSAMYFCASRGLAAPEQFFGPGTRLTVL.